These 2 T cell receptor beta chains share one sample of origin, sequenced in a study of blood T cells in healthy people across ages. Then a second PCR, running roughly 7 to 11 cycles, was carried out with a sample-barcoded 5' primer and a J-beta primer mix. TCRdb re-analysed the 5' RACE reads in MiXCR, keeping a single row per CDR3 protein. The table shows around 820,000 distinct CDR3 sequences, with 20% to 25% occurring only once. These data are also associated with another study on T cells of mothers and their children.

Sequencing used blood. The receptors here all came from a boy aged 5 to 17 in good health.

CDR3 in amino acids: CSGGTGGLYTQYF. CDR3 in DNA: TGCAGCGGTGGGACAGGGGGCCTGTATACGCAGTATTTT. This chain connects TRBV29-1 to TRBJ2-3; 12 bases are shared with TRBD1. Germline trimming cut 7 bases from V and 7 bases from J; bases unmatched to any gene: 6. This CDR3 contains 13 residues. The germline CDR1 and CDR2 sequences are SQVTM and ANQGSEA.

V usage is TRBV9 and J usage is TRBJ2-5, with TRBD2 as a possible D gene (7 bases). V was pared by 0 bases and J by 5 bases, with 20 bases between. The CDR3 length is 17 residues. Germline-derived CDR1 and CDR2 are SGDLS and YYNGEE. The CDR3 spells CASSVGELAGAGETQYF. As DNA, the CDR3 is TGTGCCAGCAGCGTAGGGGAGCTCGCGGGGGCTGGGGAGACCCAGTACTTC.